In this sample, the clone carrying this T cell receptor beta chain turned up a few times. Its antigen is unknown. This sample was taken from a study of vaccination and CD4 T cells after COVID-19. Trimming at V came to 5 bases and at J to 6 bases, leaving 8 bases not matched to a gene. The length of the CDR3 is 15 residues. CDR1 and CDR2 from the germline V gene are SNHLY and FYNNEI. The Oncomine TCR Beta short-read assay was what sequenced the DNA obtained from cultured CD4+ T cells. Cultured CD4+ T cells were the source of extracted genomic DNA. TCRdb called the PCR reads again in MiXCR, with one record for every CDR3 protein. The sample lists around 9,300 distinct CDR3 sequences; around two fifths were seen once. Treatment of the sample: approximately nine-day PBMC culture with coronavirus spike peptide pools or control peptides (ViraFEST assay). The unexposed donor provided CD4+ T cells, which were taken before the COVID-19 pandemic (2011-2018).

The sample consisted of CD4+ T cells from blood, cultured in vitro. The chain uses TRBV2 and TRBJ1-2; 11 bases match TRBD1. The receptor comes from a human donor in good health. The CDR3 DNA follows: TGTGCCAGCAGTTTGGACAGGGGGCGCCGCCATGGCTACACCTTC. Residues: CASSLDRGRRHGYTF.